One sample yielded the 23 T cell receptor beta chains listed below, sequenced in a study of T-cell reconstitution after alpha-beta-depleted transplantation in children. Unique molecular identifiers were incorporated when the TCRbeta library was constructed. MiXCR, applied by TCRdb to the PCR reads, yields one record per CDR3 protein. The data show about 260,000 distinct CDR3 sequences, approximately 10% seen once. The sample here was peripheral blood, taken 180 days after TCRalphabeta/CD19-depleted stem cell transplant. The receptors originated from a male patient aged 2 to 10 who had a stem cell transplant for chronic granulomatous disease, so the T cells may come from the graft donor.

Many counts were recorded for this clonotype. The genes are TRBV18 and TRBJ2-7; the match to TRBD1 covers 9 bases. The V gene's germline CDR1 is KGHSH and CDR2 LQKENI. The CDR3 is made up of 15 amino acids. The trim removed 3 bases at V and 3 bases at J, leaving 6 bases unmatched. CDR3 nucleotides: TGTGCCAGCTCACCCCCTCGGGACAGGGTCTACGAGCAGTACTTC. This translates into CASSPPRDRVYEQYF.

Many counts were recorded for this clonotype. CDR3 protein: CASSSPGTGGREQFF. CDR3 sequence (DNA): TGTGCCAGCAGTTCCCCCGGGACAGGGGGCCGTGAGCAGTTCTTC. The chain has TRBV28 and TRBJ2-1, with TRBD1 matching over 12 bases. This CDR3 region has 15 residues. Germline CDR1 is MDHEN and CDR2 is SYDVKM. V lost 4 bases, J lost 9 bases, and 7 bases stayed unmatched.

This clonotype was found many times. The chain joins TRBV5-6 to TRBJ1-2; no clear D. Trimming removed 0 bases at V and 3 bases at J, with 12 bases between. Germline V gives CDR1 SGHDT, CDR2 YYEEEE. The CDR3 runs to 15 residues. CDR3 in DNA: TGTGCCAGCAGCTTGGTTGGCAGTTCCTACTATGGCTACACCTTC. Amino acids: CASSLVGSSYYGYTF.

This clonotype occurred a few times. The chain recombines TRBV27 with TRBJ2-7, with D uncertain. The ends were cut back, 3 bases at V and 1 base at J, with 7 bases in the middle. The germline CDR1 and CDR2 sequences are MNHEY and SMNVEV (reference sequence). This CDR3 has 13 amino acids. CDR3 coding DNA: TGTGCCAGCAGTTTTTCAGTATCCTACGAGCAGTACTTC. This encodes CASSFSVSYEQYF.

This clonotype has at least ten counts. V usage is TRBV12-5 and J usage is TRBJ2-1, with D tentatively TRBD2 (5 bases). This CDR3 has 15 residues. The V end was cut by 1 base, the J end by 6 bases, with 13 bases between. Germline V gives CDR1 LGHNT, CDR2 FRNRAP. The chain's CDR3 is CASGLGQSGGNEQFF. The CDR3 DNA reads TGTGCTAGTGGTTTGGGTCAGAGCGGAGGCAATGAGCAGTTCTTC.

This clonotype was counted at least ten times. The gene calls are TRBV5-1 and TRBJ1-1; TRBD1 might be the D (5 bases). Germline CDR1 and CDR2: SGHRS and YFSETQ. Trimming cost V 4 bases and J 2 bases, with 15 bases left between them. The CDR3 length is 15 residues. CDR3: CASSRQITGNTEAFF. The CDR3 DNA follows: TGCGCCAGCAGCCGACAGATTACAGGAAACACTGAAGCTTTCTTT.

At least ten counts were recorded for this clonotype. The rearrangement links TRBV5-1 to TRBJ1-1; weak D call: TRBD1 (6 bases). CDR3 length: 14 residues. Germline V CDR1 and CDR2: SGHRS, YFSETQ. V was trimmed by 0 bases and J by 4 bases, leaving 10 bases between them. This chain's CDR3 is CASSLADRPTEAFF. In DNA form, the CDR3 reads TGCGCCAGCAGCTTGGCAGACAGGCCCACTGAAGCTTTCTTT.

There are many counts of this clonotype. The chain joins TRBV12-3 or TRBV12-4 to TRBJ2-4, with TRBD2 as a possible D gene (6 bases). Trimming removed 2 bases from V and 1 base from J, with 30 bases in between. CDR3 length equals 22 residues. CDR3 nucleotide sequence: TGTGCCAGCAGTTTACTGCGGGACCCCTTCGTTTACGAGTCGACGGCCAAAAACATTCAGTACTTC. It yields the protein CASSLLRDPFVYESTAKNIQYF.

This clonotype has ten or more counts. The V and J genes are TRBV6-2 or TRBV6-3 and TRBJ2-7, with TRBD2 as a possible D gene (6 bases). Germline CDR1 is MNHEY and CDR2 is SVGEGT. The CDR3 loop spans 12 amino acids. V dropped 8 bases and J dropped 9 bases, with 17 bases sitting between them. This CDR3 is CASRDSPGWQYF. The CDR3 region has the DNA TGTGCCAGCCGGGACTCGCCTGGGTGGCAGTACTTC.

This clonotype has just one count. A much larger clone lies one base from this, so it may be a read error. The chain links TRBV20-1 to TRBJ2-7; D unresolved. This CDR3 has 12 residues. The V end lost 2 bases, the J end lost 4 bases, and 9 bases lay between the germline ends. Per the germline V gene, CDR1 is DFQATT and CDR2 is SNEGSKA (reference sequence). The CDR3 sequence is CSARKLPYEQYF. The CDR3 DNA reads TGCAGTGCTAGAAAACTGCCATACGAGCAGTACTTC.

V is TRBV5-1 and J is TRBJ2-7; TRBD2 is a possible D gene (5 bases). V lost 1 base and J 5 bases, leaving 16 bases between the germline ends. The CDR3 is 15 residues long. Germline V gene sequence: CDR1 SGHRS, CDR2 YFSETQ. The CDR3 spells CASSLLWRVGDEQYF. In DNA, the CDR3 is TGCGCCAGCAGCTTGCTTTGGCGGGTTGGGGACGAGCAGTACTTC.

This clonotype was picked up many times. The rearrangement uses TRBV7-9 and TRBJ1-5; 7 positions match TRBD1. This CDR3 is built from 17 residues. CDR1 SEHNR and CDR2 FQNEAQ come from the germline V gene (reference sequence). Trimming cost V 3 bases and J 0 bases; bases outside gene matches: 8. CDR3 DNA: TGTGCCAGCAGCTTCGCCCAGGGGGAGTATAGCAATCAGCCCCAGCATTTT. Translating gives CASSFAQGEYSNQPQHF.

This clonotype has a count of ten or more. CDR3 sequence: CASSLDLSGYNSPLHF. CDR3 coding DNA: TGTGCCAGCAGCTTAGACTTGTCAGGTTATAATTCACCCCTCCACTTT. The chain carries TRBV11-2 and TRBJ1-6; no firm D call. Germline CDR1 SGHAT, CDR2 FQNNGV. V was trimmed by 0 bases and J by 4 bases, leaving 10 bases between them. This CDR3 contains 16 residues.

Comments on this clonotype: The junction shows a germline mismatch at one end, possibly a read error. V gene TRBV7-2 combines with J gene TRBJ2-1; 7 bases are a match to TRBD2. The CDR3 is 17 amino acids. The V gene's germline CDR1 is SGHTA and CDR2 FQGNSA. The CDR3 protein is CVSSLGPRGSSYDEQFF. The CDR3 nucleotides are TGTGTCAGCAGCTTAGGTCCGCGGGGGAGCTCCTACGATGAGCAGTTCTTC.

Note on this clonotype: A much bigger clone sits one base away, suggesting this may be a read error. The V gene is TRBV28, the J gene TRBJ2-7; 8 bases align to TRBD2. The CDR3 runs 16 residues. The germline gives CDR1 MDHEN, CDR2 SYDVKM. DNA for the CDR3: TGTGCCAGCAGTTTGCTGGTTCGGGGGGGCACCTACGATCAGTACTTC. It specifies CASSLLVRGGTYDQYF. Combining the CDR3 with reference TRBV28 and TRBJ2-7 gives the whole variable domain DVKVTQSSRYLVKRTGEKVFLECVQDMDHENMFWYRQDPGLGLRLIYFSYDVKMKEKGDIPEGYSVSREKKERFSLILESASTNQTSMYLCASSLLVRGGTYDQYFGPGTRLTVT.

This clonotype occurred many times. This chain uses TRBV29-1 with TRBJ2-1, with 10 nucleotides matching TRBD1. The length of the CDR3 is 13 residues. V lost 2 bases and J lost 7; bases outside the gene matches: 2. Germline V gene lookup returns CDR1 SQVTM and CDR2 ANQGSEA. DNA for the CDR3: TGCAGCGTTGAACGGGACAGGGGAAATGAGCAGTTCTTC. This encodes CSVERDRGNEQFF.

This clonotype came up many times. This sequence joins TRBV5-5 and TRBJ1-2, with TRBD1 matching 10 bases. Trimming at V came to 4 bases and at J to 2 bases, leaving 5 bases not matched to a gene. Germline V gives CDR1 SGHKS, CDR2 YYEKEE (reference sequence). The CDR3 has 15 residues. This CDR3 is CASSELTGGNYGYTF. The CDR3 DNA follows: TGTGCCAGCAGCGAACTGACAGGGGGCAACTATGGCTACACCTTC.

Ten or more counts support this clonotype. The chain combines TRBV12-3 or TRBV12-4 with TRBJ1-5; 7 nucleotides align to TRBD1. Germline trimming cut 5 bases from V and 6 bases from J; bases unmatched to any gene: 7. CDR3 length: 14 amino acids. CDR3 nucleotide sequence: TGTGCCAGCAGTCCGCAGGGGGGAGGTCAGCCCCAGCATTTT. This codes for CASSPQGGGQPQHF.

As DNA, the CDR3 is TGTGCCAGCACCCAAGCGGGCCTGACATCCTACGAGCAGTACTTC. Its translation is CASTQAGLTSYEQYF. The rearrangement links TRBV12-3 or TRBV12-4 to TRBJ2-7; a weak D match, TRBD2 (6 bases). The CDR3 length is 15 residues. Trimming removed 7 bases at V and 1 base at J, with 17 bases between.

This clonotype was seen more than once but under ten times. This chain joins TRBV20-1 and TRBJ1-3, with D perhaps TRBD1 (6 bases). With 1 base removed from V and 3 bases from J, the gap between germline ends came to 7 bases. CDR1 is DFQATT, CDR2 SNEGSKA, per germline (reference sequence). This CDR3 region has 13 residues. The CDR3 DNA follows: TGCAGTGCTAGAGGGGACATTGGAAACACCATATATTTT. Protein product: CSARGDIGNTIYF.

The table lists this clonotype with many counts. The J gene is TRBJ2-1, the V gene TRBV28; D is perhaps TRBD2 (6 bases). Trimming removed 3 bases from V and 0 bases from J, with 21 bases in between. There are 19 residues in the CDR3. Germline CDR1 reads MDHEN; CDR2 reads SYDVKM. The CDR3 DNA sequence: TGTGCCAGCAGTTTTGTGATCGGCGGCGGGATACTCTCCTACAATGAGCAGTTCTTC. The encoded protein is CASSFVIGGGILSYNEQFF.

Ten or more counts support this clonotype. The chain employs TRBV15 and TRBJ1-1; unclear D gene. Germline V CDR1 and CDR2: LNHNV, YYDKDF (reference sequence). V was cut by 0 bases and J by 1 base, with 12 bases left in between. CDR3 size: 16 residues. CDR3 nucleotide sequence: TGTGCCACCAGCAGAGATGAGGAGGCGGGGAACACTGAAGCTTTCTTT. Amino acid sequence: CATSRDEEAGNTEAFF.

This clonotype appeared many times. This sequence joins TRBV12-3 or TRBV12-4 and TRBJ2-7; D is tentatively TRBD1 or TRBD2 (5 bases each). This CDR3 has 16 residues. V gave up 3 bases and J gave up 0 bases, with 15 bases separating them. Here the CDR3 DNA reads TGTGCCAGCAGTTTTGGGACGAGGGTCCCCTCCTACGAGCAGTACTTC. Translated, it gives CASSFGTRVPSYEQYF.